This paragraph covers one TCR beta chain sequence. As yet, its antigen is unknown. The data were taken from a study of Ad26.COV2.S vaccination and SARS-CoV-2 variants. Background on the study: Each vaccinee took Ad26.COV2.S intramuscularly, once or twice 56 days apart.

V lost 1 base and J lost 3; bases outside the gene matches: 4. CDR3 length: 15 amino acids. Germline CDR1 is SGHAT and CDR2 is FQNNGV. Study-level results: Non-spike TCR breadth did not differ much between vaccine and placebo recipients.

Specified treatment: 15 to 20 received Ad26.COV2.S at low or high dose, single or two shots; several received placebo; per-sample allocation not given. Collection of samples fell on day 63 after the first vaccine or placebo injection. An Ad26 vector that expressed Wuhan-strain SARS-CoV-2 spike constituted the vaccine. The repertoire was sequenced with immunoSEQ multiplex PCR; TCRdb's copy has only in-frame clones and lacks some. The profile shows about 440,000 clones, 90% of them singletons. Source: peripheral blood, taken in a trial of Ad26.COV2.S vaccine versus placebo. This chain connects TRBV11-2 to TRBJ2-7; 9 bases align to TRBD1. The receptor comes from a person between 18 and 60 years old who received the Ad26.COV2.S COVID-19 vaccine or a placebo. CDR3 region: CASSLAGQGNYEQYF. Written as DNA, the CDR3 is TGTGCCAGCAGCTTAGCCGGACAGGGGAACTACGAGCAGTACTTC.